The entry below describes one T cell receptor (beta chain). Its specificity is unknown. Deletions cut 4 bases from V and 1 base from J, with 19 bases between. The CDR3 is 18 residues long. CDR1 is KGHSH, CDR2 LQKENI, per germline. This sample was included in a study of T-cell memory formation after mild COVID-19. Overall study: Clustering of TCRs was largely donor specific.

TCRdb analysed the 5' RACE reads with MiXCR anew, one entry per CDR3 protein. Among about 600,000 distinct CDR3 sequences, approximately 21% were seen once, and the ten largest hold 7.5% to 9.5%. Study results and caveats: The CD4+ clones that contracted clustered mainly within CM and EM, and the CD8+ clones concentrated in EMRA. The appearance of some responding clones in pre-infection memory suggested that cross-reactive memory joined.

This rearrangement joins TRBV18 to TRBJ2-2; D call uncertain. The receptor comes from an adult woman who had mild COVID-19 (a few samples of this study predate the infection). Cell type and time point are not known. The material sequenced was PBMCs or a T cell subset sorted from them (not recorded which). This CDR3 is CASSLGPWDRRNTGELFF. CDR3 bases: TGTGCCAGCTCACTCGGCCCGTGGGATCGAAGGAACACCGGGGAGCTGTTTTTT.